The 15 T cell receptor beta chains in this list originate from one sample, sequenced in a study of blood T cells in healthy people across ages. A second PCR of about 6 to 11 cycles used a sample-barcoded 5' primer and a J-beta primer mix. TCRdb itself ran the 5' RACE reads through MiXCR, one entry per CDR3 protein. This sample has about 1.4 million distinct CDR3 sequences, with 59% found just once. Sequencing used blood. These TCRs come from a man aged 18 to 35 in good health.

This clonotype was observed a few times. The chain couples TRBV7-2 to TRBJ2-5; TRBD2 matches at 9 bases. V shed 7 bases and J 1 base; nucleotides not matched to a gene: 7. Germline V CDR1 and CDR2: SGHTA, FQGNSA. The CDR3 has 15 amino acids. DNA of the CDR3: TGTGCCAGCAACGGACTAGCGCACCGCCAAGAGACCCAGTACTTC. It yields the protein CASNGLAHRQETQYF.

The chain joins TRBV6-1 to TRBJ2-7, with D possibly being TRBD1 (5 bases). Germline V gene lookup returns CDR1 MNHNS and CDR2 SASEGT. Trimming left V 7 bases short and J 4 bases short, with 5 bases between. The CDR3 sequence is 10 residues long. The CDR3, as DNA: TGTGCCAGCAAGGGGTACGAGCAGTACTTC. It codes for CASKGYEQYF.

This clonotype was observed a few times. The chain links TRBV5-1 to TRBJ2-1; no reliable D call. CDR3 length equals 13 residues. CDR1 and CDR2 from the germline V gene are SGHRS and YFSETQ. Trimming took off 2 bases at V and 5 bases at J, with 8 bases between the two ends. The chain's CDR3 is CASSFKDDNEQFF. CDR3 in DNA: TGCGCCAGCAGCTTCAAAGACGACAATGAGCAGTTCTTC.

The chain recombines TRBV5-1 with TRBJ2-5; perhaps TRBD2 as D (5 bases). Looked up from germline, CDR1 is SGHRS and CDR2 is YFSETQ. V lost 0 bases to trimming and J lost 11 bases, with 14 bases between them. The CDR3 length is 13 residues. The CDR3 DNA reads as TGCGCCAGCAGCTTGGATCCGGGGAGTGAGCAGTACTTC. Residues: CASSLDPGSEQYF.

The chain uses TRBV27 and TRBJ2-7; D is perhaps TRBD2 (6 bases). V lost 3 bases, J lost 4 bases, and 13 bases lay in between. Germline loops: CDR1 MNHEY, CDR2 SMNVEV (reference sequence). The CDR3 is 14 residues long. The CDR3 sequence is CASSFGSGAYEQYF. The CDR3 coding sequence is TGTGCCAGCAGTTTTGGGTCGGGAGCTTACGAGCAGTACTTC.

This rearrangement joins TRBV4-1 to TRBJ1-6; no firm D call. With 4 bases removed from V and 0 bases from J, the gap between germline ends came to 7 bases. Germline CDR1 and CDR2: MGHRA and YSYEKL. This CDR3 is 15 amino acids long. The CDR3 protein is CASSPGLSYNSPLHF. The CDR3 DNA is TGCGCCAGCAGCCCTGGGCTCTCCTATAATTCACCCCTCCACTTT.

The chain links TRBV25-1 to TRBJ1-2; 8 bases are a match to TRBD1. The length of the CDR3 is 13 residues. CDR1 is MGHDK and CDR2 is SYGVNS in the germline V gene. The V and J ends lost 6 bases and 4 bases, in that order; junction bases with no gene match: 4. CDR3 in amino acids: CASRRGQAYGYTF. The CDR3 DNA follows: TGTGCCAGCAGGAGGGGACAGGCCTATGGCTACACCTTC.

The CDR3 DNA reads TGTGCCAGCAATCCTACTAGCGGGCAGTCCTACGAGCAGTACTTC. Translation gives CASNPTSGQSYEQYF. This chain joins TRBV28 and TRBJ2-7; the match to TRBD2 covers 9 bases. Germline V lookup: CDR1 MDHEN, CDR2 SYDVKM. The CDR3 is made up of 15 amino acids. The V gene end was trimmed by 7 bases and the J gene end by 1 base; junction bases not matched to a gene: 8.

J is TRBJ2-5 and V is TRBV10-3; TRBD2 is a possible D gene (5 bases). In germline, CDR1 is ENHRY, CDR2 SYGVKD. The CDR3 has 15 residues. Trimming took off 6 bases at V and 0 bases at J, with 14 bases between the two ends. DNA of the CDR3: TGTGCCATCAGGGGAGCGGCCGGGTACCAAGAGACCCAGTACTTC. Its protein is CAIRGAAGYQETQYF.

The chain joins TRBV10-3 to TRBJ1-4; D might be TRBD1 (5 bases). Per germline, CDR1 ENHRY and CDR2 SYGVKD. The CDR3 has 14 amino acids. Trimming removed 6 bases at V and 5 bases at J, with 13 bases between. CDR3 nucleotides: TGTGCCATCAGCCGATGGGGCCTCAATGAAAAACTGTTTTTT. Encoded protein: CAISRWGLNEKLFF.

J is TRBJ2-7 and V is TRBV7-2; D remains unclear. The V gene lost 4 bases and the J gene lost 1 base, with 11 bases spanning the gap. This CDR3 has 14 residues. In germline, CDR1 is SGHTA, CDR2 FQGNSA. CDR3 bases: TGTGCCAGCAGCTATACGCCGGAGTCCTACGAGCAGTACTTC. This translates into CASSYTPESYEQYF.

This clonotype was seen a handful of times. The chain joins TRBV29-1 to TRBJ2-7, with D possibly TRBD1 on 5 matching bases. Germline CDR1 is SQVTM and CDR2 is ANQGSEA. The length of the CDR3 is 12 residues. Between the trimmed V and J ends, which lost 6 bases and 3 bases, there was a span of 12 bases. The CDR3 is CSVRLQGYEQYF. The CDR3, as DNA: TGCAGCGTCCGGCTGCAGGGCTACGAGCAGTACTTC.

The chain links TRBV20-1 to TRBJ2-3; 8 bases map to TRBD2. The CDR3 runs to 16 residues. The germline gives CDR1 DFQATT, CDR2 SNEGSKA (reference sequence). V gave up 0 bases and J gave up 3 bases; unmatched junction bases: 8. CDR3: CSARDLGRGSTDTQYF. CDR3 in DNA: TGCAGTGCTAGAGATCTCGGGAGGGGATCTACAGATACGCAGTATTTT.

This chain connects TRBV5-1 to TRBJ2-1, with TRBD2 identical over 13 bases. The junction had 9 bases not matched to a gene; V was cut back by 5 bases and J by 4 bases. The CDR3 has 17 residues. Germline CDR1 is SGHRS and CDR2 is YFSETQ. The chain's CDR3 is CASSRTSGSRVYNEQFF. For the CDR3, the DNA is TGCGCCAGCAGTAGGACTAGCGGGAGTCGGGTTTACAATGAGCAGTTCTTC.

With regard to this clonotype: One end of the junction does not line up with germline, which may come from a read error. This rearrangement joins TRBV15 to TRBJ1-1; 10 nucleotides match TRBD1. The CDR3 extends over 18 amino acids. Germline V gene sequence: CDR1 LNHNV, CDR2 YYDKDF (reference sequence). CDR3 coding DNA: TGTGCCACTAGCAGAGTGACAGGGGGCGGATGGGGTAACACTGAAGCTTTCTTT. Amino acids: CATSRVTGGGWGNTEAFF.